What follows are 15 T cell receptor beta chains derived from one specimen sequenced in a study of T cell responses to AZD1222 COVID-19 vaccine. Clones were read by immunoSEQ multiplex PCR, and TCRdb kept only the in-frame ones, dropping some. The repertoire includes around 140,000 clones, roughly nine tenths of them detected once, and roughly 1.5% sits in the top ten. The sample here was peripheral blood, taken on day 0 of AZD1222 vaccination. The source of these receptors is an adult in good health.

The chain employs TRBV5-6 and TRBJ1-1; 7 bases line up with TRBD1. In germline, CDR1 is SGHDT, CDR2 YYEEEE. V trimming: 4 bases; J trimming: 6 bases; junction bases outside the gene matches: 6. The CDR3 is 13 amino acids. The chain's CDR3 is CASSTTGVAEAFF. In DNA, the CDR3 is TGTGCCAGCAGCACCACAGGGGTCGCTGAAGCTTTCTTT.

This clone was found a few times. This sequence joins TRBV28 and TRBJ1-5; D ambiguous. Trimming left V 2 bases short and J 4 bases short, with 6 bases between. The CDR3 runs to 13 residues. In germline, CDR1 is MDHEN, CDR2 SYDVKM. The CDR3 sequence is CASSLGKNQPQHF. As DNA, the CDR3 is TGTGCCAGCAGTTTAGGGAAGAATCAGCCCCAGCATTTT.

V gene TRBV28 combines with J gene TRBJ2-1; D gene unclear. Trimming removed 7 bases from V and 0 bases from J, with 13 bases in between. This CDR3 comprises 15 residues. The germline V gene has CDR1 MDHEN and CDR2 SYDVKM. CDR3 sequence (DNA): TGTGCCAGCACCGCCGGCGGTAGCTCCTACAATGAGCAGTTCTTC. As protein: CASTAGGSSYNEQFF.

The chain recombines TRBV30 with TRBJ1-1, with 7 bases that match TRBD1. Per the germline V gene, CDR1 is GTSNPN and CDR2 is SVGIG (reference sequence). V lost 3 bases, J lost 1 base, and 8 bases stayed unmatched. The CDR3 has 15 residues. CDR3 DNA sequence: TGTGCCTGGAGCGGGGACAGCGAAGGGAACACTGAAGCTTTCTTT. Its protein product is CAWSGDSEGNTEAFF.

This clone was detected once. This rearrangement joins TRBV18 to TRBJ2-5; 7 nucleotides match TRBD2. With V trimmed by 4 bases and J by 1 base, 9 bases remained unmatched. Germline V gene sequence: CDR1 KGHSH, CDR2 LQKENI. The CDR3 spans 16 residues. As DNA, the CDR3 is TGTGCCAGCTCACGGGGACTCGGGGGGACCCAAGAGACCCAGTACTTC. This sequence encodes CASSRGLGGTQETQYF.

The genes are TRBV19 and TRBJ2-1; 9 positions agree with TRBD2. The CDR3 loop spans 15 amino acids. Unmatched junction bases numbered 9, after V lost 4 bases and J lost 8 bases. Germline CDR1 and CDR2: LNHDA and SQIVND (reference sequence). This CDR3 is CASSTRYAGGDEQFF. The CDR3 DNA is TGTGCCAGTAGTACCCGCTATGCGGGAGGGGATGAGCAGTTCTTC.

The CDR3 region is CAWSDTGSRYGYTF. CDR3 sequence (DNA): TGTGCCTGGAGTGATACAGGTTCGCGGTATGGCTACACCTTC. The V and J genes are TRBV30 and TRBJ1-2, with a weak D call TRBD1 (5 bases). Trimming removed 1 base at V and 5 bases at J, with 14 bases between. The CDR3 runs to 14 residues. Germline V CDR1 and CDR2: GTSNPN, SVGIG (reference sequence). Using reference TRBV30 and TRBJ1-2 for the parts outside the CDR3, the full variable domain is SQTIHQWPATLVQPVGSPLSLECTVEGTSNPNLYWYRQAAGRGLQLLFYSVGIGQISSEVPQNLSASRPQDRQFILSSKKLLLSDSGFYLCAWSDTGSRYGYTFGSGTRLTVV.

The chain combines TRBV7-8 with TRBJ1-2; 7 bases align to TRBD1. The CDR3 has 12 residues. V trimming: 5 bases; J trimming: 6 bases; junction bases outside the gene matches: 3. The germline gives CDR1 SGHVS, CDR2 FQNEAQ. Written as DNA, the CDR3 is TGTGCCAGCAGCCAGGACAGGAATGGCTACACCTTC. Amino acid sequence: CASSQDRNGYTF.

The J gene is TRBJ1-1, the V gene TRBV24-1; possible D gene TRBD1, 6 bases. V was cut by 4 bases and J by 5 bases, with 16 bases left in between. Germline V gene sequence: CDR1 KGHDR, CDR2 SFDVKD. The CDR3 loop spans 15 amino acids. CDR3 sequence reads: CATSEKGQLQTEAFF. DNA for the CDR3: TGTGCCACCAGTGAGAAGGGACAACTGCAGACTGAAGCTTTCTTT.

V and J are TRBV28 and TRBJ2-1, with 7 bases aligning to TRBD2. V gave up 7 bases and J gave up 2 bases; unmatched junction bases: 8. The germline V gene has CDR1 MDHEN and CDR2 SYDVKM. This CDR3 has 15 residues. The CDR3, as DNA: TGTGCCAGCACCGAGGGACTAAGTCCCTACAATGAGCAGTTCTTC. The encoded protein is CASTEGLSPYNEQFF.

The genes are TRBV5-1 and TRBJ1-2, with unresolved D. Trimming shortened V by 4 bases and J by 4 bases, and 17 bases separated the two germline ends. CDR1 and CDR2 (germline): SGHRS, YFSETQ. This CDR3 contains 15 residues. CDR3 region: CASSPTVDAPYGYTF. The CDR3 region has the DNA TGCGCCAGCAGCCCCACGGTGGATGCTCCCTATGGCTACACCTTC.

J is TRBJ1-2 and V is TRBV28; 9 bases agree with TRBD1. CDR3 size: 14 residues. In germline, CDR1 is MDHEN, CDR2 SYDVKM. The V segment lost 6 bases and the J segment 8 bases; nucleotides outside the gene matches: 10. In DNA, the CDR3 is TGTGCCAGCAGGAACAGGGGGCGCCTCCTCGGCTACACCTTC. It encodes CASRNRGRLLGYTF.

The rearrangement links TRBV5-5 to TRBJ1-2; possible D gene TRBD1, 6 bases. Germline CDR1 and CDR2: SGHKS and YYEKEE (reference sequence). V was cut by 4 bases and J by 1 base, with 11 bases left in between. The CDR3 has 14 amino acids. The CDR3 DNA is TGTGCCAGCAGCCGGGACATGGGTAACTATGGCTACACCTTC. As protein: CASSRDMGNYGYTF.

This clone occurred once. The chain employs TRBV7-2 and TRBJ1-5; D is ambiguous. Germline lookup yields CDR1 SGHTA and CDR2 FQGNSA. This CDR3 is 13 amino acids long. The V and J ends lost 8 bases and 2 bases respectively, with 10 bases between them. Written as DNA, the CDR3 is TGTGCCAGCCTGTCTCCCGGCAATCAGCCCCAGCATTTT. As protein: CASLSPGNQPQHF.

This chain uses TRBV7-9 with TRBJ1-2; D gene uncertain. CDR1 and CDR2 (germline): SEHNR, FQNEAQ (reference sequence). The CDR3 has 13 amino acids. V lost 4 bases and J 6 bases, leaving 12 bases between the germline ends. DNA of the CDR3: TGTGCCAGCAGCTCCCTAGGGCGGGATGGCTACACCTTC. It codes for CASSSLGRDGYTF.